A single sample is the source of the 31 T cell receptor beta chains below, sequenced in a study of tumor-infiltrating lymphocytes in primary liver carcinoma. Starting from 500 ng of total RNA, TCR beta cDNA was produced with a primer in the constant region. Construction of TCR beta libraries relied on three successive nested multiplex PCR rounds employing slightly modified ARM-PCR. TRBV1-TRBV30 forward and Cbeta reverse primers drove the first two approximately 10-cycle rounds. TCRdb re-derived calls from the multiplex PCR reads in MiXCR, one entry per CDR3 protein. Here the sample spans 100,000 or so distinct CDR3 sequences, 69% being singletons. From around 20-30 mg of unsorted bulk tissue, DNA and RNA were co-extracted together. Material for sequencing was liver tumor tissue from sampling region 5. Specified subset: tumor region T5, tumor centre. Receptor source: a woman aged 55-75 years with primary liver carcinoma and hepatitis B virus infection.

In regard to this clonotype: One base away lies a much larger clone, so this may be a sequencing read error. V gene TRBV12-3 or TRBV12-4 combines with J gene TRBJ2-4; D call uncertain. The CDR3 runs to 13 residues. The CDR3 protein is CASSQNRWNIKYF. The CDR3 nucleotides are TGTGCCAGCAGTCAAAATAGGTGGAACATTAAGTACTTC.

On this clonotype itself: Given a much more abundant clone one base away, this may be a read error. The V and J genes are TRBV28 and TRBJ2-5, with D possibly TRBD2 on 6 matching bases. The CDR3 spans 13 residues. The germline V gene encodes CDR1 MDHEN and CDR2 SYDVKM. The CDR3 DNA is TGTGCCACCCTAGGGACTTTCCAAGAGGCCCAGTACTTC. This gives the protein CATLGTFQEAQYF.

Concerning this clonotype: A much larger clone lies a single base off, so this may be a read error. V is TRBV7-8 and J is TRBJ2-7; 9 nucleotides align to TRBD1. The CDR3 totals 15 residues. Germline CDR1 reads SGHVS; CDR2 reads FQNEAQ. The ends lost 8 bases at V and 2 bases at J; junction bases unmatched: 10. Written as DNA, the CDR3 is TGTGCCAGCGGCCATGCAGGGACAGGGACCTACGAGCAGTACTTC. The encoded protein is CASGHAGTGTYEQYF.

This clonotype appeared a single time. The chain links TRBV11-3 to TRBJ2-1; TRBD2 might be the D (5 bases). Trimming shortened V by 5 bases and J by 7 bases, and 18 bases separated the two germline ends. Germline CDR1 and CDR2: SGHNT and YENEEA. The CDR3 contains 15 residues. The CDR3 nucleotides read TGTGCCAGCAGCCCTCGGTGTAGCGAGAAGAATGAGCAGTTCTTC. This encodes CASSPRCSEKNEQFF.

On this clonotype itself: With a much larger clone just one base away, this may be a read error. V gene TRBV6-4 combines with J gene TRBJ2-2; D is tentatively TRBD1 or TRBD2 (7 bases each). CDR1 is MRHNA, CDR2 SNTAGT, per germline. Trimming stripped 6 bases from V and 3 bases from J, with 14 bases between. This CDR3 is built from 15 residues. CDR3 nucleotide sequence: TGTGCCAGCAGGCAGGGGGGGCCGGACACCGGGGAGCTGTTTTTT. This gives the protein CASRQGGPDTGELFF.

This clonotype came up a few times. A much larger clone is a single base away; this may be a read error. The V gene is TRBV14, the J gene TRBJ1-2; D call uncertain. Looked up from germline, CDR1 is SGHDN and CDR2 is FVKESK. The CDR3 runs to 14 residues. The ends were cut back, 1 base at V and 6 bases at J, with 12 bases in the middle. The CDR3 here is CASSQGMGFDGYTF. The CDR3, as DNA: TGTGCCAGCAGCCAAGGTATGGGTTTTGATGGCTACACCTTC.

V and J are TRBV18 and TRBJ2-3; no clear D gene. The V gene lost 2 bases and the J gene lost 1 base, with 10 bases spanning the gap. Germline V gene sequence: CDR1 KGHSH, CDR2 LQKENI. The CDR3 has 15 amino acids. The CDR3 DNA follows: TGTGCCAGCTCACCAGTCAGGACCGGCACAGATACGCAGTATTTT. This translates into CASSPVRTGTDTQYF.

Note on this clonotype: At one end, the junction sequence differs from germline, possibly due to a read error. V gene TRBV11-1 combines with J gene TRBJ2-1; D ambiguous. Germline V gene lookup returns CDR1 SGHAT and CDR2 FQDESV (reference sequence). The CDR3 covers 16 residues. The CDR3 loop reads CASSLVVQSSHNEQFF. In nucleotides, the CDR3 is TGTGCCAGCAGCTTAGTCGTTCAAAGCTCCCACAATGAGCAGTTCTTC.

Regarding this clonotype: Given a much more abundant clone one base away, this may be a read error. Because the CDR3 is missing its conserved closing phenylalanine or tryptophan, this is likely a read error. This sequence joins TRBV5-1 and TRBJ2-5; D is undetermined. V lost 2 bases to trimming and J lost 5 bases, with 19 bases between them. The CDR3 loop spans 16 amino acids. CDR1 and CDR2 from the germline V gene are SGHRS and YFSETQ. CDR3 in amino acids: CASSLGANKAGETQYL. CDR3 nucleotide sequence: TGCGCCAGCAGCTTAGGCGCGAACAAGGCCGGGGAGACCCAGTACTTA.

The chain couples TRBV11-2 to TRBJ1-6; a possible D gene is TRBD1 (6 bases). Trimming removed 5 bases at V and 2 bases at J, with 16 bases between. Germline V lookup: CDR1 SGHAT, CDR2 FQNNGV. The CDR3 length is 17 residues. CDR3 amino acids: CASSRTQGIPYNSPLHF. CDR3 nucleotides: TGTGCCAGCAGCCGAACACAGGGTATCCCCTATAATTCACCCCTCCACTTT.

By its share, this clonotype is medium-sized (0.01 to 0.1%). The chain employs TRBV29-1 and TRBJ2-1; TRBD1 matches 8 bases. The germline gives CDR1 SQVTM, CDR2 ANQGSEA. This CDR3 is 13 amino acids long. V shed 3 bases, J shed 5 bases, and the junction held 3 bases outside the gene matches. CDR3 in amino acids: CSVEGDRNNEQFF. The CDR3 coding sequence is TGCAGCGTTGAGGGGGACAGGAACAATGAGCAGTTCTTC.

This clonotype appeared once. Germline is not matched at one junction end, which may reflect a read error. V is TRBV5-6 and J is TRBJ2-5, with D maybe TRBD1 (7 bases). CDR1 SGHDT and CDR2 YYEEEE come from the germline V gene. The CDR3 is made up of 15 amino acids. CDR3 coding DNA: TGTGCCGGCAGCATCAGGGGGGCAAACCAAGAGGCCCAGTACTTC. It encodes CAGSIRGANQEAQYF.

Many counts were recorded for this clonotype. The gene calls are TRBV12-3 or TRBV12-4 and TRBJ2-7; D uncertain. This CDR3 has 13 amino acids. V was cut by 3 bases and J by 3 bases, with 9 bases left in between. The CDR3 bases are TGTGCCAGCAGTTTCGGGTCCTACTACGAGCAGTACTTC. Its translation is CASSFGSYYEQYF.

As concerns this clonotype: A read error is likely, as this CDR3 ends without the conserved phenylalanine or tryptophan. The chain couples TRBV19 to TRBJ1-1; 8 nucleotides agree with TRBD1. CDR1 LNHDA and CDR2 SQIVND come from the germline V gene (reference sequence). The CDR3 has 15 amino acids. Germline trimming cut 10 bases from V and 1 base from J; bases unmatched to any gene: 11. CDR3 DNA: TGTGCCACCCGGGACAGGAGAGGTGGGAACACTGAAGCTTTCATT. Amino acid sequence: CATRDRRGGNTEAFI.

Regarding this clonotype: At one end, the junction sequence differs from germline, possibly due to a read error. This rearrangement joins TRBV6-5 to TRBJ1-1; D gene ambiguous. Germline V gene data show CDR1 as MNHEY and CDR2 as SVGAGI. The CDR3 totals 17 residues. CDR3 in DNA: TGTACCAGCAGCCTCCGGCGGACGCTCTACGTGAACACTGAAGCTTTCTTT. It codes for CTSSLRRTLYVNTEAFF.

As for this clonotype: An end of the junction differs from the germline gene, which may be a read error. The J gene is TRBJ2-3, the V gene TRBV11-3, with TRBD2 as a possible D gene (5 bases). Per the germline V gene, CDR1 is SGHNT and CDR2 is YENEEA. There are 17 residues in the CDR3. CDR3 sequence: CANSPTQAAVGTDTQYF. CDR3 nucleotide sequence: TGTGCCAACAGCCCGACCCAAGCGGCCGTTGGCACAGATACGCAGTACTTT.

Note on this clonotype: A read error may account for a junction end that differs from germline. The chain has TRBV12-3 or TRBV12-4 and TRBJ1-1, with TRBD1 as a possible D gene (5 bases). The length of the CDR3 is 11 residues. In nucleotides, the CDR3 is TGTGCCAGCGGCAGGGCCACTGAGGCTTCCTTT. Encoded protein: CASGRATEASF.

Points on this clonotype: A much larger clone is a single base away; this may be a read error. CDR3 protein: CVTREPSNYGYTF. The DNA for the CDR3 is TGTGTCACCAGAGAGCCCTCTAACTATGGCTACACCTTC. The J gene is TRBJ1-2, the V gene TRBV28; no firm D call. Germline V gene lookup returns CDR1 MDHEN and CDR2 SYDVKM. The CDR3 has 13 residues.

With regard to this clonotype: At one boundary the junction diverges from the germline segment, which might be a read error. The V gene is TRBV28, the J gene TRBJ2-7, with TRBD1 identical over 8 bases. Germline CDR1 is MDHEN and CDR2 is SYDVKM. This CDR3 region has 13 residues. CDR3 sequence reads: CASRTGSSYKQYF. CDR3 coding DNA: TGTGCCTCGCGGACAGGGTCCTCCTACAAGCAGTACTTC. The full variable domain, completed using reference TRBV28 and TRBJ2-7, is DVKVTQSSRYLVKRTGEKVFLECVQDMDHENMFWYRQDPGLGLRLIYFSYDVKMKEKGDIPEGYSVSREKKERFSLILESASTNQTSMYLCASRTGSSYKQYFGPGTRLTVT.

This clonotype occurred many times. At one end, the junction sequence differs from germline, possibly due to a read error. The rearrangement links TRBV12-3 or TRBV12-4 to TRBJ2-5, with 13 bases fitting TRBD2. The CDR3 runs 17 residues. CDR3 in amino acids: CASSLGGLAGLRETQYF. The CDR3 bases are TGTGCCAGCAGCTTAGGGGGACTAGCGGGACTACGGGAGACCCAGTACTTC.

The count of this clonotype is one. A read error may be the cause here, since a much bigger clone is one base away. The CDR3 protein is CTSSLVIARLAAESSYNEQFF. The CDR3 DNA sequence: TGTACCAGCAGCTTAGTCATAGCCCGACTAGCGGCGGAGAGCTCCTACAATGAGCAGTTCTTC. The chain has TRBV7-9 and TRBJ2-1, with 9 bases identical to TRBD2. The CDR3 is 21 residues long. Germline V CDR1 and CDR2: SEHNR, FQNEAQ (reference sequence).

With regard to this clonotype: Germline and junction disagree at one end, which may indicate a read error. The rearrangement uses TRBV29-1 and TRBJ2-6, with D perhaps matching TRBD1 (6 bases). The CDR3 has 14 residues. The germline CDR1 and CDR2 sequences are SQVTM and ANQGSEA. The CDR3: CSVDADSGANVLTF. The CDR3 coding sequence is TGCAGCGTTGATGCCGACTCAGGGGCCAACGTCTTGACTTTC.

Concerning this clonotype: A much larger clone lies one base from this, so it may be a read error. V gene TRBV5-1 combines with J gene TRBJ2-2, with D maybe TRBD2 (7 bases). The CDR3 is made up of 17 amino acids. The germline V gene encodes CDR1 SGHRS and CDR2 YFSETQ. CDR3 sequence reads: CTSSTGGGRGNTGELFF. The CDR3 region has the DNA TGCACCAGCAGCACAGGCGGGGGCAGGGGAAACACCGGGGAGCTGTTTTTT.

A remark on this clonotype: A much larger clone lies a single base off, so this may be a read error. The CDR3: CASSLLGGGPHEHFF. The CDR3 DNA reads as TGTGCCAGCAGTTTATTGGGGGGAGGGCCCCATGAGCACTTCTTC. J is TRBJ2-1 and V is TRBV28, with TRBD2 matching 7 bases. Germline V gene sequence: CDR1 MDHEN, CDR2 SYDVKM. This CDR3 contains 15 residues.

A word on this clonotype: At one of its ends the junction is not consistent with the germline gene, which may arise from a read error. J is TRBJ2-3 and V is TRBV11-1, with a weak D call TRBD1 (6 bases). Per the germline V gene, CDR1 is SGHAT and CDR2 is FQDESV (reference sequence). The CDR3 has 13 residues. The CDR3 here is CASCLERGDTQYF. The DNA of the CDR3 is TGTGCCAGCTGCTTAGAGAGGGGGGATACGCAGTATTTT.

A note on this clonotype: An end of the junction differs from the germline gene, which may be a read error. The chain links TRBV7-9 to TRBJ2-3, with D maybe TRBD1 (5 bases). The CDR3 has 15 residues. Germline V CDR1 and CDR2: SEHNR, FQNEAQ (reference sequence). CDR3 in amino acids: CVSSIPLGVDGTQYF. The DNA of the CDR3 is TGTGTCAGCAGCATCCCCTTAGGGGTCGATGGTACGCAGTATTTT. The whole variable domain, remainder taken from reference TRBV7-9 and TRBJ2-3, is DTGVSQNPRHKITKRGQNVTFRCDPISEHNRLYWYRQTLGQGPEFLTYFQNEAQLEKSRLLSDRFSAERPKGSFSTLEIQRTEQGDSAMYLCVSSIPLGVDGTQYFGPGTRLTVL.

As to this clonotype: One base away lies a much larger clone, so this may be a sequencing read error. This chain links TRBV28 with TRBJ2-1; 10 bases map to TRBD2. CDR3 length equals 15 residues. The germline gives CDR1 MDHEN, CDR2 SYDVKM. The CDR3 DNA sequence: TGTGCCAACAGTTTCGGGGGACTAGCGTTGGGTGAGCAGTTCTTC. This codes for CANSFGGLALGEQFF.

The genes are TRBV4-2 and TRBJ2-3; 14 bases line up with TRBD2. The CDR3 is 17 residues long. Germline V lookup: CDR1 LGHNA, CDR2 YNFKEQ. The CDR3 spells CNSSQEGLAGVADTQYF. CDR3 DNA: TGTAACAGCAGCCAAGAGGGACTAGCGGGAGTAGCAGATACGCAGTATTTT.

The J gene is TRBJ1-5, the V gene TRBV29-1; a possible D gene is TRBD1 (5 bases). Per the germline V gene, CDR1 is SQVTM and CDR2 is ANQGSEA. This CDR3 contains 13 residues. Here the CDR3 DNA reads TGCAGTGTCTTAGTTTCTGGGGCTCAGCCCCAGCATTTT. It specifies CSVLVSGAQPQHF.

This clonotype ranks as medium-sized (0.01 to 0.1%). The chain links TRBV11-2 to TRBJ1-4, with 9 positions matching TRBD1. The germline CDR1 and CDR2 sequences are SGHAT and FQNNGV. Germline trimming cut 5 bases from V and 8 bases from J; bases unmatched to any gene: 9. This CDR3 has 15 residues. CDR3 sequence reads: CASSMPTGGREKLFF. The CDR3 region has the DNA TGTGCCAGCAGCATGCCGACAGGGGGTAGAGAAAAACTGTTTTTT. The complete variable domain, with remaining parts taken from reference TRBV11-2 and TRBJ1-4, reads EAGVAQSPRYKIIEKRQSVAFWCNPISGHATLYWYQQILGQGPKLLIQFQNNGVVDDSQLPKDRFSAERLKGVDSTLKIQPAKLEDSAVYLCASSMPTGGREKLFFGSGTQLSVL.

As for this clonotype: The germline gene is not matched at one end of the junction; a read error may be the cause. The J gene is TRBJ2-3, the V gene TRBV11-1; 7 nucleotides match TRBD2. This CDR3 is 14 amino acids long. Germline CDR1 reads SGHAT; CDR2 reads FQDESV (reference sequence). CDR3 amino acids: CTSSLKQRAGESHF. DNA for the CDR3: TGTACCAGCAGCTTAAAGCAACGTGCGGGAGAGTCTCATTTT.